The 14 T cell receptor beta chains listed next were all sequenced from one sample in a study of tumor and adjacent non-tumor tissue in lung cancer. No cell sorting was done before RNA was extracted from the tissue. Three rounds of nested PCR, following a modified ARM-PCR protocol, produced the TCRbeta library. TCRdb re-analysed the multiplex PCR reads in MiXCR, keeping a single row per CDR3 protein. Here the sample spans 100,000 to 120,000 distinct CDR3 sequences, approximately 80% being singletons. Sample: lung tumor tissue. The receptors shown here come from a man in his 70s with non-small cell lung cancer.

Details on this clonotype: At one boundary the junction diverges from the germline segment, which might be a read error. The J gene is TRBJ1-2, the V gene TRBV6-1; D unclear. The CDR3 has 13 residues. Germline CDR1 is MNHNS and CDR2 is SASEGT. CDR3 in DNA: TGTACCAGCAGCTCGATTTCTAACTATGGCTACACTTTC. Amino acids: CTSSSISNYGYTF.

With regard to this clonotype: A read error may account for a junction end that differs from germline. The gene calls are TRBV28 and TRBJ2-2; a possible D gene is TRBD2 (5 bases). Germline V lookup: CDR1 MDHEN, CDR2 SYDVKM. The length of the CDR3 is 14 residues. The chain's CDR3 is CASSLFPSTGEPFF. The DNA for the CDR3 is TGTGCCAGCAGTTTATTCCCTAGTACCGGGGAGCCGTTTTTT.

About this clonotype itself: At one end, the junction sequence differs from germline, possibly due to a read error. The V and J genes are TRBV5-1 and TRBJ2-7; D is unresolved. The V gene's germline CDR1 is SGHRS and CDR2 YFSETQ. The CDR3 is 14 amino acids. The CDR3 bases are TGCGCCAGCAGCTTGGACGTATCGATTTACGTGCAGTACTTC. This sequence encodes CASSLDVSIYVQYF.

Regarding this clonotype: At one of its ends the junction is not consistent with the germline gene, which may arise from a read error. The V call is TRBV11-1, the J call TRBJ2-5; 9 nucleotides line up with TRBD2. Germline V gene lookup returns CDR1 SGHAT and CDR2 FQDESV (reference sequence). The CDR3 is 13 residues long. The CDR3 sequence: CACSLMRGGSQYF. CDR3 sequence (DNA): TGTGCCTGCAGCTTAATGCGGGGGGGATCCCAGTACTTC.

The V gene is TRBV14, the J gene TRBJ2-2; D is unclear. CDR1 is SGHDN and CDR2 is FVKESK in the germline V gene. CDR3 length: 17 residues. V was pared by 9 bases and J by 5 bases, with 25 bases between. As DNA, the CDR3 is TGTGCCAGTAGTCAGGACGGTCCCGAGCAGAGGACCGGGGAGCTGTTTTTT. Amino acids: CASSQDGPEQRTGELFF.

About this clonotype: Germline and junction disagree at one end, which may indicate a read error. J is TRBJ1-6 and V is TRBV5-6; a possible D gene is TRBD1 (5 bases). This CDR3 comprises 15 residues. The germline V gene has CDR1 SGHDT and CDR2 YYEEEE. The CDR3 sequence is CACSPVTARGSPLHF. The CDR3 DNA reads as TGTGCCTGCAGCCCGGTGACAGCGAGGGGATCACCCCTCCACTTT.

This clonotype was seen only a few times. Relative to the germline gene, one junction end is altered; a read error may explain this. CDR3 nucleotide sequence: TGTGCCAGCAACCAAGACCCAGCGGGAGCTGAATACAATGAGAAGTTCTTC. As protein: CASNQDPAGAEYNEKFF. The chain uses TRBV4-3 and TRBJ2-1; 8 nucleotides match TRBD2. The CDR3 sequence is 17 residues long. The germline V gene encodes CDR1 LGHNA and CDR2 YSLEER.

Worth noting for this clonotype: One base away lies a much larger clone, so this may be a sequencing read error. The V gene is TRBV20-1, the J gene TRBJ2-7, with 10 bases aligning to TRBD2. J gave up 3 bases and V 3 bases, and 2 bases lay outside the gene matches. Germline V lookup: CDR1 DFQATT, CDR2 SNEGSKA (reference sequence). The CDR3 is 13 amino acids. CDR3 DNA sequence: TGCAGTGCTAGGCGGACTAGCGGCTACGAGCAGTACTTC. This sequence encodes CSARRTSGYEQYF.

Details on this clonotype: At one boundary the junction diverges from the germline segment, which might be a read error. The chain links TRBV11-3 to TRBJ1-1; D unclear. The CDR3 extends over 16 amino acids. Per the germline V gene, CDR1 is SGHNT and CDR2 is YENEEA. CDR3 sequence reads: CANSLFNIRINTEAFF. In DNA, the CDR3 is TGTGCCAACAGCTTATTCAACATCAGGATAAACACTGAAGCTTTCTTT.

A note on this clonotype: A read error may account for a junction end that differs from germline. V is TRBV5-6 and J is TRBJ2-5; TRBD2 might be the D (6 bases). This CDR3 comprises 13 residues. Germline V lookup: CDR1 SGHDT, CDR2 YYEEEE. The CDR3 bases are TGTGCCAGCAGCTGGGACTTCAGGGAGACCCAGTACTTT. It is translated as CASSWDFRETQYF. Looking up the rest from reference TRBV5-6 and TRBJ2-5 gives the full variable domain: DAGVTQSPTHLIKTRGQQVTLRCSPKSGHDTVSWYQQALGQGPQFIFQYYEEEERQRGNFPDRFSGHQFPNYSSELNVNALLLGDSALYLCASSWDFRETQYFGPGTRLLVL.

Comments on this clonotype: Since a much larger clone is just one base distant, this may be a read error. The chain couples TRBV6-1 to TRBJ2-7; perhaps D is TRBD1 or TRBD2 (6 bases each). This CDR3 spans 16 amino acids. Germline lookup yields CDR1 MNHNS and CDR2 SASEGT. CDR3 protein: CASNRGTTHVPYDQYF. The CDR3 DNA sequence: TGTGCCAGCAATCGCGGGACAACTCACGTCCCGTACGACCAGTACTTC.

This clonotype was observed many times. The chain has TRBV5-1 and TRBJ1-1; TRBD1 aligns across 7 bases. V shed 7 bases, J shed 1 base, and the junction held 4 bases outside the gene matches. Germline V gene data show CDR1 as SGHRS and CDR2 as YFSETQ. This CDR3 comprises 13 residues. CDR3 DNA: TGCGCCAGCTCAGAGGGGGCGAACACTGAAGCTTTCTTT. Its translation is CASSEGANTEAFF.

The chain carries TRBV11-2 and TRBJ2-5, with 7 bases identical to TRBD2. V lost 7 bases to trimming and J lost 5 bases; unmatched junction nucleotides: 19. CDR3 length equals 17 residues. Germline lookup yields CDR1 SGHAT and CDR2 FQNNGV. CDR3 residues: CASNIGTIREFGETQYF. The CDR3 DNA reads TGTGCCAGCAACATAGGGACTATTCGGGAATTCGGGGAGACCCAGTACTTC.

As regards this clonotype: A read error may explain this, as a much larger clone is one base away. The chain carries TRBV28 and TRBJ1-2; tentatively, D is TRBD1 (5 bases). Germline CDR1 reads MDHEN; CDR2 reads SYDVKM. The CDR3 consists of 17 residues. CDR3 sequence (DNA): TGTGCCAGCAGTTACACTACAGGACGGCGACCCCTCTATGGCTGCACCTTC. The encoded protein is CASSYTTGRRPLYGCTF.